These 31 T cell receptor beta chains originate from one sample sequenced in a study of vaccination effects on CD4 cells after COVID-19. The antigens of these receptors remain unknown. Using viral peptide pools, the ViraFEST assay grew out antigen-specific CD4+ T cells prior to sequencing. Cultured cells yielded isolated CD4+ T cells after approximately nine days. Each participant was administered two doses of either the BNT162b2 or the mRNA-1273 vaccine. Generated by immunoSEQ multiplex PCR, the TCRdb table keeps only in-frame clones and is missing some. Of fewer than 40,000 clones in the sample, roughly 79% were seen once. The source material was CD4+ T cells from PBMCs cultured with HCoV-NL63 spike peptides, sampled after COVID-19 vaccination. These receptor sequences come from a human donor who received a COVID-19 vaccine. Some clones in this sample may be carry-over from other donors' samples.

The chain uses TRBV11-1 and TRBJ2-7, with 8 bases aligning to TRBD1. With 1 base clipped from V and 4 bases from J, the junction kept 3 bases outside the gene matches. CDR3 length equals 14 residues. Germline V lookup: CDR1 SGHAT, CDR2 FQDESV (reference sequence). CDR3 DNA sequence: TGTGCCAGCAGCTTAGGCACAGGGGGTTACGAGCAGTACGTC. It yields the protein CASSLGTGGYEQYV.

The chain is built from TRBV7-9 and TRBJ2-5; D call uncertain. The CDR3 runs to 12 residues. Between the trimmed V and J ends, which lost 6 bases and 1 base, there was a span of 6 bases. The V gene's germline CDR1 is SEHNR and CDR2 FQNEAQ (reference sequence). CDR3 protein: CASSTSQETQYF. The CDR3 DNA reads as TGTGCCAGCAGTACATCCCAAGAGACCCAGTACTTC.

This clone was observed a handful of times. V gene TRBV7-8 combines with J gene TRBJ2-2; D call uncertain. Trimming left V 3 bases short and J 3 bases short, with 8 bases between. This CDR3 contains 14 residues. Per the germline V gene, CDR1 is SGHVS and CDR2 is FQNEAQ. CDR3 loop: CASSFTEDTGELFF. In nucleotides, the CDR3 is TGTGCCAGCAGCTTCACCGAGGACACCGGGGAGCTGTTTTTT.

V is TRBV18 and J is TRBJ2-7; D unresolved. The ends were cut back, 0 bases at V and 9 bases at J, with 12 bases in the middle. The CDR3 spans 13 residues. The germline CDR1 and CDR2 sequences are KGHSH and LQKENI. The CDR3 here is CASSPPSGLRQYV. In DNA, the CDR3 is TGTGCCAGCTCACCACCGTCCGGGTTAAGGCAGTACGTC.

The rearrangement links TRBV19 to TRBJ1-2; D gene uncertain. The V gene's germline CDR1 is LNHDA and CDR2 SQIVND (reference sequence). The V end was cut by 5 bases, the J end by 2 bases, with 12 bases between. The CDR3 length is 14 residues. CDR3 region: CASSREIGNYGYTF. The DNA of the CDR3 is TGTGCCAGTAGTCGGGAGATCGGGAACTATGGCTACACCTTC.

The V and J genes are TRBV11-2 and TRBJ1-1; possible D gene TRBD1, 6 bases. Trimming pared 2 bases from V and 1 base from J, leaving 11 bases between. The CDR3 consists of 15 residues. Germline loops: CDR1 SGHAT, CDR2 FQNNGV. CDR3 in DNA: TGTGCCAGCAGCTTATTCGCGACAGGGAACACTGAAGCTTTCTTT. Translated, it gives CASSLFATGNTEAFF.

The gene calls are TRBV7-2 and TRBJ2-7; TRBD1 might be the D (7 bases). Germline V CDR1 and CDR2: SGHTA, FQGNSA. This CDR3 contains 13 residues. Trimming left V 2 bases short and J 6 bases short, with 11 bases between. CDR3 nucleotide sequence: TGTGCCAGCAGCTTAACAGGGGAGGCCGAGCAGTACGTC. Residues: CASSLTGEAEQYV.

The chain joins TRBV5-1 to TRBJ2-5, with a tentative D call TRBD1 (6 bases). The V gene's germline CDR1 is SGHRS and CDR2 YFSETQ. The CDR3 sequence is 15 residues long. Trimming cost V 1 base and J 0 bases, with 10 bases left between them. The CDR3: CASSLRTAYQETQYF. The CDR3 DNA reads as TGCGCCAGCAGCTTGAGGACAGCGTACCAAGAGACCCAGTACTTC.

This chain links TRBV5-6 with TRBJ1-1; D is perhaps TRBD1 (6 bases). V was clipped by 0 bases and J by 1 base, with 16 bases between them. The CDR3 is made up of 17 amino acids. In germline, CDR1 is SGHDT, CDR2 YYEEEE. Here the CDR3 DNA reads TGTGCCAGCAGCTTGGTGGGGGCGCGGTTCGGGAACACTGAAGCTTTCTTT. This encodes CASSLVGARFGNTEAFF.

V is TRBV18 and J is TRBJ2-5; tentative D call: TRBD2 (7 bases). Trimming left V 1 base short and J 4 bases short, with 10 bases between. The CDR3 runs to 14 residues. Germline V gene data show CDR1 as KGHSH and CDR2 as LQKENI. The CDR3 nucleotides read TGTGCCAGCTCACCACGGGGGGGCCTAGAGACCCAGTACTTC. Protein sequence: CASSPRGGLETQYF.

This chain uses TRBV18 with TRBJ2-5, with D perhaps matching TRBD1 (6 bases). This CDR3 is 16 amino acids long. The V end lost 2 bases, the J end lost 1 base, and 14 bases lay between the germline ends. Germline values: CDR1 KGHSH, CDR2 LQKENI. CDR3 amino acids: CASSPTWGQVQETQYF. The DNA for the CDR3 is TGTGCCAGCTCACCAACCTGGGGGCAGGTCCAAGAGACCCAGTACTTC.

This chain's CDR3 is CASSELVDREDTEAFF. The CDR3 nucleotides read TGTGCCAGCAGTGAATTGGTGGACAGGGAGGACACTGAAGCTTTCTTT. This chain joins TRBV2 and TRBJ1-1, with 8 bases aligning to TRBD1. Germline lookup yields CDR1 SNHLY and CDR2 FYNNEI. After removal of 2 bases from V and 3 bases from J, the junction contained 8 bases not matched to a gene. The CDR3 loop spans 16 amino acids.

CDR3 DNA sequence: TGTGCCAGCAGCTTAACAGGGCAGAACACTGAAGCTTTCTTT. Its translation is CASSLTGQNTEAFF. The V and J genes are TRBV7-3 and TRBJ1-1, with D unresolved. Trimming removed 0 bases from V and 1 base from J, with 6 bases in between. CDR3 size: 14 residues. Germline V lookup: CDR1 SGHTA, CDR2 FQGTGA.

The chain uses TRBV5-1 and TRBJ2-5; no definite D call. The germline V and J ends were trimmed by 3 bases and 1 base, with 10 bases remaining between them. Germline V CDR1 and CDR2: SGHRS, YFSETQ. The CDR3 runs 14 residues. The CDR3: CASSSRTGQETQYF. CDR3 coding DNA: TGCGCCAGCAGCTCAAGGACGGGCCAAGAGACCCAGTACTTC.

The chain is built from TRBV24-1 and TRBJ1-2; D remains unclear. The CDR3 spans 13 residues. Looked up from germline, CDR1 is KGHDR and CDR2 is SFDVKD. Between the trimmed V and J ends, which lost 1 base and 0 bases, there was a span of 2 bases. The CDR3 here is CATSDFPNYGYTF. The CDR3 DNA follows: TGTGCCACCAGTGATTTCCCTAACTATGGCTACACCTTC.

V gene TRBV6-5 combines with J gene TRBJ2-3; unclear D gene. V was shortened by 2 bases and J by 2 bases, with 8 bases between the two germline ends. The length of the CDR3 is 14 residues. Germline CDR1 is MNHEY and CDR2 is SVGAGI. CDR3 bases: TGTGCCAGCAGTTACAAGTACGACACAGATACGCAGTATTTT. Amino acids: CASSYKYDTDTQYF.

The chain joins TRBV9 to TRBJ2-1; 10 bases match TRBD2. CDR3 length equals 16 residues. The germline V gene has CDR1 SGDLS and CDR2 YYNGEE. The J segment lost 6 bases and the V segment lost 0 bases, leaving 6 bases of the junction unmatched. This chain's CDR3 is CASSVVAGGASNEQFF. CDR3 sequence (DNA): TGTGCCAGCAGCGTAGTAGCGGGAGGCGCTTCCAATGAGCAGTTCTTC.

This clone appeared a single time. V gene TRBV25-1 combines with J gene TRBJ1-2; D uncertain. The CDR3 covers 12 residues. V was shortened by 1 base and J by 4 bases, with 4 bases between the two germline ends. CDR1 MGHDK and CDR2 SYGVNS come from the germline V gene. In DNA, the CDR3 is TGTGCCAGCAGTGAATCCCCCTATGGCTACACCTTC. Encoded protein: CASSESPYGYTF.

V is TRBV27 and J is TRBJ2-3; D could derive from TRBD1 or TRBD2 (6 bases each). V was trimmed by 6 bases and J by 2 bases, leaving 18 bases between them. This CDR3 is built from 16 residues. Germline CDR1 is MNHEY and CDR2 is SMNVEV (reference sequence). CDR3 region: CASRSLPGDITDTQYF. CDR3 in DNA: TGTGCCAGCAGGAGTCTTCCGGGGGACATCACAGATACGCAGTATTTT.

This clone was picked up a small number of times. In DNA, the CDR3 is TGTGCCAGTAGTACCCACAACATGAACACTGAAGCTTTCTTT. It translates to CASSTHNMNTEAFF. This chain joins TRBV19 and TRBJ1-1; D is unclear. CDR1 is LNHDA and CDR2 is SQIVND in the germline V gene (reference sequence). This CDR3 is built from 14 residues. V was cut by 4 bases and J by 0 bases, with 9 bases left in between.

This chain links TRBV18 with TRBJ1-1, with 11 bases identical to TRBD1. V was clipped by 5 bases and J by 6 bases; unmatched bases: 8. From germline, CDR1 is KGHSH and CDR2 LQKENI. This CDR3 is built from 15 residues. CDR3 nucleotides: TGTGCCAGCTCATTACGGACAGGGGGCGTTGCTGAAGCTTTCTTT. Its protein product is CASSLRTGGVAEAFF.

V gene TRBV30 combines with J gene TRBJ2-5; weak D call: TRBD2 (5 bases). Germline CDR1 is GTSNPN and CDR2 is SVGIG (reference sequence). The CDR3 runs 13 residues. The V and J ends lost 0 bases and 5 bases respectively, with 10 bases between them. Here the CDR3 reads CAWSVGPGETQYF. The CDR3 bases are TGTGCCTGGAGTGTAGGACCGGGGGAGACCCAGTACTTC.

This chain connects TRBV4-3 to TRBJ1-1; D gene uncertain. CDR1 and CDR2 from the germline V gene are LGHNA and YSLEER. This CDR3 has 13 amino acids. Trimming cost V 0 bases and J 5 bases, with 7 bases left between them. The DNA of the CDR3 is TGCGCCAGCAGCCAAGAATATCGGACTGAAGCTTTCTTT. Its translation: CASSQEYRTEAFF.

This rearrangement joins TRBV4-3 to TRBJ1-2; D remains ambiguous. V was cut by 0 bases and J by 5 bases, with 10 bases left in between. Germline values: CDR1 LGHNA, CDR2 YSLEER. The CDR3 is 14 residues long. The CDR3 DNA reads TGCGCCAGCAGCCAAGAAAAGGGCATGTATGGCTACACCTTC. Amino acid sequence: CASSQEKGMYGYTF.

The chain employs TRBV3-1 (or the pseudogene TRBV3-2) and TRBJ2-3; 7 positions match TRBD2. With V trimmed by 2 bases and J by 7 bases, 12 bases remained unmatched. CDR1 and CDR2 (germline): LGHDT, YNNKEL (reference sequence). This CDR3 comprises 16 residues. The CDR3 DNA reads as TGTGCCAGCAGCCAAATACCGGGACTATATGTAAATACGCAGTATTTT. Protein sequence: CASSQIPGLYVNTQYF.

The J gene is TRBJ1-5, the V gene TRBV5-1; weak D call: TRBD1 (5 bases). The CDR3 loop spans 15 amino acids. Trimming stripped 0 bases from V and 9 bases from J, with 16 bases between. CDR1 is SGHRS and CDR2 is YFSETQ in the germline V gene. CDR3 DNA sequence: TGCGCCAGCAGCTTGGGCCTCGACGCCGGGGCGCCCCAGCATTTT. It codes for CASSLGLDAGAPQHF.

The chain is built from TRBV20-1 and TRBJ2-6, with D perhaps given as TRBD1 or TRBD2 (5 bases each). The CDR3 consists of 14 residues. Germline values: CDR1 DFQATT, CDR2 SNEGSKA (reference sequence). Trimming removed 3 bases at V and 2 bases at J, with 8 bases between. CDR3 in amino acids: CSASQGAGANVLTF. In DNA, the CDR3 is TGCAGTGCTAGTCAGGGAGCTGGGGCCAACGTCCTGACTTTC.

J is TRBJ1-1 and V is TRBV19, with D unresolved. The CDR3 spans 14 residues. CDR1 and CDR2 from the germline V gene are LNHDA and SQIVND (reference sequence). The V end lost 5 bases, the J end lost 0 bases, and 10 bases lay between the germline ends. DNA of the CDR3: TGTGCCAGTAGTCCCAGTGTGATGAACACTGAAGCTTTCTTT. Translated: CASSPSVMNTEAFF.

The V call is TRBV5-1, the J call TRBJ2-4; 8 bases are shared with TRBD1. The germline CDR1 and CDR2 sequences are SGHRS and YFSETQ. This CDR3 comprises 15 residues. Losses at the gene ends were 0 bases for V and 5 bases for J; bases not matched to a gene: 4. CDR3 sequence reads: CASSLATTGENIQYF. DNA for the CDR3: TGCGCCAGCAGCTTGGCCACGACAGGGGAAAACATTCAGTACTTC. Looking up the rest from reference TRBV5-1 and TRBJ2-4 gives the full variable domain: KAGVTQTPRYLIKTRGQQVTLSCSPISGHRSVSWYQQTPGQGLQFLFEYFSETQRNKGNFPGRFSGRQFSNSRSEMNVSTLELGDSALYLCASSLATTGENIQYFGAGTRLSVL.

V and J are TRBV18 and TRBJ1-4, with TRBD1 matching 8 bases. The V segment lost 3 bases and the J segment 5 bases; nucleotides outside the gene matches: 8. This CDR3 region has 16 residues. Germline loops: CDR1 KGHSH, CDR2 LQKENI. CDR3 in DNA: TGTGCCAGCTCACCTCAGCGGAGACAGGGGAATGAAAAACTGTTTTTT. Protein sequence: CASSPQRRQGNEKLFF.

In this sample, this clone turned up a few times. This rearrangement joins TRBV5-1 to TRBJ2-1; 9 positions match TRBD1. The ends lost 4 bases at V and 8 bases at J; junction bases unmatched: 10. This CDR3 region has 15 residues. The V gene's germline CDR1 is SGHRS and CDR2 YFSETQ. The CDR3 sequence is CASSVRDRETDEQFF. For the CDR3, the DNA is TGCGCCAGCAGCGTCCGGGACAGGGAGACCGATGAGCAGTTCTTC.